Below, 2 T cell receptor beta chains from the same sample are listed, as sequenced in a study of blood T cell repertoires in COVID-19. The protocol was immunoSEQ multiplex PCR, while the TCRdb copy is restricted to in-frame clones and leaves out a portion. The sample has around 200,000 clones, 65% to 85% seen once; the top ten hold more than 2.5%. The source material was PBMCs or T cells enriched from blood (not recorded which). The receptors were sampled from a woman in her twenties or thirties who had recovered from COVID-19.

J is TRBJ1-5 and V is TRBV28; tentative D call: TRBD1 (5 bases). V was cut by 6 bases and J by 5 bases, with 14 bases left in between. The CDR3 is 14 amino acids. Per the germline V gene, CDR1 is MDHEN and CDR2 is SYDVKM. CDR3 coding DNA: TGTGCCAGCAGGGTTACAGGAGTCCATCAGCCCCAGCATTTT. Translated: CASRVTGVHQPQHF.

The rearrangement joins TRBV2 to TRBJ1-2; tentatively, D is TRBD1 (5 bases). This CDR3 comprises 13 residues. Germline V CDR1 and CDR2: SNHLY, FYNNEI. Trimming shortened V by 5 bases and J by 0 bases, and 7 bases separated the two germline ends. Here the CDR3 reads CASSSGTNYGYTF. The CDR3 DNA reads TGTGCCAGCAGTTCAGGGACTAACTATGGCTACACCTTC.